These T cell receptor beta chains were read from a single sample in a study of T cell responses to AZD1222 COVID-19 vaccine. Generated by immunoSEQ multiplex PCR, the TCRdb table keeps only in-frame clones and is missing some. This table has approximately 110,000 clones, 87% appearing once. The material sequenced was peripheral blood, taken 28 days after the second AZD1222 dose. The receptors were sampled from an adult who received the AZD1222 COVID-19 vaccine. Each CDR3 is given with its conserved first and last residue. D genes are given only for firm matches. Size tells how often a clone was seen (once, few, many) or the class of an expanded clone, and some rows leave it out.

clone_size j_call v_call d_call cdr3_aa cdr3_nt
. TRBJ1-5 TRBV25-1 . CASSEFGGAPQHF TGTGCCAGCAGTGAATTCGGGGGGGCCCCACAGCATTTT
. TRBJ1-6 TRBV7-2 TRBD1 CASSLLQGTSPLHF TGTGCCAGCAGCTTATTACAGGGGACTTCACCCCTCCACTTT
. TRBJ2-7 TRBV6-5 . CASSYGTDPYEQYF TGTGCCAGCAGTTACGGTACGGACCCCTACGAGCAGTACTTC
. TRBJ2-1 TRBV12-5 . CASGLALATEQFF TGTGCTAGTGGTTTGGCCCTAGCCACCGAGCAGTTCTTC
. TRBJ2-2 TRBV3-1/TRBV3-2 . CASSQQQVVGELFF TGTGCCAGCAGCCAACAGCAGGTCGTCGGGGAGCTGTTTTTT
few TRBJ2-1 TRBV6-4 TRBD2 CASSDKGLAGVDEQFF TGTGCCAGCAGTGACAAGGGACTAGCGGGAGTGGATGAGCAGTTCTTC
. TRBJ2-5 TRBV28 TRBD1 CATMALGTGAQETQYF TGTGCCACCATGGCCCTGGGGACAGGGGCTCAAGAGACCCAGTACTTC
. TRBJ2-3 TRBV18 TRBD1 CASSPQGAGTDTQYF TGTGCCAGCTCACCACAGGGGGCTGGCACAGATACGCAGTATTTT
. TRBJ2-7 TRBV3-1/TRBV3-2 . CASSLRTGSYEQYF TGTGCCAGCAGCCTTCGGACGGGATCCTACGAGCAGTACTTC
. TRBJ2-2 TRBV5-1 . CASSLGYRAEGTGELFF TGCGCCAGCAGCTTGGGTTACCGGGCCGAGGGGACCGGGGAGCTGTTTTTT
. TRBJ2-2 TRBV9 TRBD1 CASSPDVGGQTGELFF TGTGCCAGCAGCCCAGATGTAGGGGGCCAAACCGGGGAGCTGTTTTTT
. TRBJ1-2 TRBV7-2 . CASSFGTDPYYGYTF TGTGCCAGCAGCTTCGGCACAGACCCTTACTATGGCTACACCTTC
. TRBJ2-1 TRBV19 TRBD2 CASSKREDSSYNEQFF TGTGCCAGTTCCAAGCGGGAGGACAGCTCCTACAATGAGCAGTTCTTC